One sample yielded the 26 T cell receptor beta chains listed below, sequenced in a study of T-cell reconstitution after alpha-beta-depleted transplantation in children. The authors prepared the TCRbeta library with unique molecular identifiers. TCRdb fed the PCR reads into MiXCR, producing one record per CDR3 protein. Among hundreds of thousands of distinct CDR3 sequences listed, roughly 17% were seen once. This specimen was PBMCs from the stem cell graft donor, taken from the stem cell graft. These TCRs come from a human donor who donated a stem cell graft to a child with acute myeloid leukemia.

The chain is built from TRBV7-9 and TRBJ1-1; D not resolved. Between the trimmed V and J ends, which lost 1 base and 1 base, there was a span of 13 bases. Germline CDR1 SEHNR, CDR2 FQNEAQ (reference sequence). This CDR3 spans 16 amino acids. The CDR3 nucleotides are TGTGCCAGCAGCTTAGAAGGCAGGCCACCGAACACTGAAGCTTTCTTT. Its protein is CASSLEGRPPNTEAFF.

The CDR3 coding sequence is TGTGCCAGCAGTTATCGCGACTTGACAGATGGCTACACCTTC. This encodes CASSYRDLTDGYTF. The rearrangement links TRBV6-5 to TRBJ1-2, with D possibly matching TRBD1 (5 bases). Germline V gene lookup returns CDR1 MNHEY and CDR2 SVGAGI. Trimming stripped 3 bases from V and 6 bases from J, with 14 bases between. The CDR3 length is 14 residues.

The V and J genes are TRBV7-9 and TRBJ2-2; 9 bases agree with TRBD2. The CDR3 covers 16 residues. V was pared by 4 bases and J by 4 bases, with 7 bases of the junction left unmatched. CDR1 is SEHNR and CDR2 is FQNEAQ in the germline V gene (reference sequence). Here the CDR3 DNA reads TGTGCCAGCAGCTCCCTTAGCGGGGGAGGCACCGGGGAGCTGTTTTTT. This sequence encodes CASSSLSGGGTGELFF.

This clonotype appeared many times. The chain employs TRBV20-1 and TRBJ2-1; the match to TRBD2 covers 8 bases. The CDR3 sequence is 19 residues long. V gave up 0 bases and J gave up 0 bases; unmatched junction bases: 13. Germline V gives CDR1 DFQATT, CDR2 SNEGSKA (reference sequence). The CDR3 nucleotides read TGCAGTGCTAGAGATTTAGCGGGCGAGCTAGCGGGCTCCTACAATGAGCAGTTCTTC. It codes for CSARDLAGELAGSYNEQFF.

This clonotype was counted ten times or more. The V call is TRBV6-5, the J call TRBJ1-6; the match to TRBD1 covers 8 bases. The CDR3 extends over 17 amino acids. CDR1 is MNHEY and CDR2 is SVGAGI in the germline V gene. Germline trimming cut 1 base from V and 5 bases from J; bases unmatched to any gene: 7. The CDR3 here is CASSYYRTGTNNSPLHF. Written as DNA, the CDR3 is TGTGCCAGCAGTTACTATCGGACAGGGACCAATAATTCACCCCTCCACTTT.

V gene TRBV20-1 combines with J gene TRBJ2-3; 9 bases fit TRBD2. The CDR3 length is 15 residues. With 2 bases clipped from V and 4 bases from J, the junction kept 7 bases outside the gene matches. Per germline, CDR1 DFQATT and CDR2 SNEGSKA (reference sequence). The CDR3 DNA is TGCAGTGCTAGAACCGGGACTAGCTATCCAGATACGCAGTATTTT. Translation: CSARTGTSYPDTQYF.

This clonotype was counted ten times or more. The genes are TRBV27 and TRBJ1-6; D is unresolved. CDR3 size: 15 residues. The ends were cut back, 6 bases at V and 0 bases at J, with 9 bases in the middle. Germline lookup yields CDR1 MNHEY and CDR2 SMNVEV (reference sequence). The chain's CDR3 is CASRAGVSYNSPLHF. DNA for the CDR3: TGTGCCAGCAGGGCAGGAGTCTCCTATAATTCACCCCTCCACTTT.

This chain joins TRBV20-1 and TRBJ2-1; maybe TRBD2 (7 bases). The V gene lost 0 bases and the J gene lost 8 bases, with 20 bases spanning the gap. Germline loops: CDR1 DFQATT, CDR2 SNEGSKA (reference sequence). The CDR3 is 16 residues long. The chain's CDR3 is CSARDGLEGGGDEQFF. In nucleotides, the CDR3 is TGCAGTGCTAGAGATGGGCTCGAGGGAGGGGGGGATGAGCAGTTCTTC.

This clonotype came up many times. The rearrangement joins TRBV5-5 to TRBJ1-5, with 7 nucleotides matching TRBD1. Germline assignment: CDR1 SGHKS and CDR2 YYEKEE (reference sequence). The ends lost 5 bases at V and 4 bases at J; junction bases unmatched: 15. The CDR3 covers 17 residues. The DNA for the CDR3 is TGTGCCAGCAGATCCGGACAGGAATCCGGTTATAATCAGCCCCAGCATTTT. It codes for CASRSGQESGYNQPQHF.

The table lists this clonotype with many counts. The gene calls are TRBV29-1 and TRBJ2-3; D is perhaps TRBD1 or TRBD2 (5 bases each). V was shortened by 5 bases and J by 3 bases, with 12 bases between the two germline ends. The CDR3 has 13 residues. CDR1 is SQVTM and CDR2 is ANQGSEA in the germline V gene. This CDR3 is CSVRDVGTDTQYF. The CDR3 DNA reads TGCAGCGTTCGGGACGTGGGGACAGATACGCAGTATTTT.

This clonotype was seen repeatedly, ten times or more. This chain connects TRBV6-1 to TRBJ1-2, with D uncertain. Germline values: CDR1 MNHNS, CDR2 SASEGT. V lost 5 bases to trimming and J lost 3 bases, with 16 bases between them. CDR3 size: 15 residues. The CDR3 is CASSPRGKKYYGYTF. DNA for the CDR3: TGTGCCAGCAGTCCCCGGGGAAAGAAATACTATGGCTACACCTTC.

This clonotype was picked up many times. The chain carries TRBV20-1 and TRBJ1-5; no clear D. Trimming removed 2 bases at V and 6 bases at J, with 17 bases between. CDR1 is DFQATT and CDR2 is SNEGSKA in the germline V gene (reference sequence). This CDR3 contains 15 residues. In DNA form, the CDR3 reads TGCAGTGCTAGATCTGAAATTTCAGGTGGTCAGCCCCAGCATTTT. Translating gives CSARSEISGGQPQHF.

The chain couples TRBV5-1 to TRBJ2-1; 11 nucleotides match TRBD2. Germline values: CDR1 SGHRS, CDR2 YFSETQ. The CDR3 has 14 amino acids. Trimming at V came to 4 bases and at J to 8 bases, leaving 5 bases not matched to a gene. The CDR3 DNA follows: TGCGCCAGCAGCAATAGCGGGGGGGCCGATGAGCAGTTCTTC. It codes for CASSNSGGADEQFF.

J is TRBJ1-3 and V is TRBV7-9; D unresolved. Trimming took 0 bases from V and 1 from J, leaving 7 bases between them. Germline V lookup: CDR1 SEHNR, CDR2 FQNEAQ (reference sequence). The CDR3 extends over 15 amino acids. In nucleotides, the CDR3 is TGTGCCAGCAGCTTAGCGGAACCATCTGGAAACACCATATATTTT. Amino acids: CASSLAEPSGNTIYF.

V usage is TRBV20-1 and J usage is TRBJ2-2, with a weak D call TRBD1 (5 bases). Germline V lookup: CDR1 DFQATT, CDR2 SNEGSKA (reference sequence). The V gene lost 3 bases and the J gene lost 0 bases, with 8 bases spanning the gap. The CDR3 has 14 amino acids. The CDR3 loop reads CSASSRANTGELFF. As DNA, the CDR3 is TGCAGTGCTAGTTCCAGGGCGAACACCGGGGAGCTGTTTTTT.

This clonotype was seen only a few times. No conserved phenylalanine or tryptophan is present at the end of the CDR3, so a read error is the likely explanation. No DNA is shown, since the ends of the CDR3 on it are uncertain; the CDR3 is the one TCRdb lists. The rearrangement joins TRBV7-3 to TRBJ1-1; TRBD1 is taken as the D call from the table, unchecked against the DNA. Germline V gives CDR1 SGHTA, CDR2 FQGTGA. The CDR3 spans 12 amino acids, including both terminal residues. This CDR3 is CASSPETGGSFL.

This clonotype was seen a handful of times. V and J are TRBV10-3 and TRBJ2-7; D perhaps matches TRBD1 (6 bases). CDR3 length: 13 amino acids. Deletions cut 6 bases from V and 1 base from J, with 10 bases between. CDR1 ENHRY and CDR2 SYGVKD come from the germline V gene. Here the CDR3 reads CAISRTDSYEQYV. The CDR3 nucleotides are TGTGCCATCAGCAGGACAGATTCCTACGAGCAGTACGTC.

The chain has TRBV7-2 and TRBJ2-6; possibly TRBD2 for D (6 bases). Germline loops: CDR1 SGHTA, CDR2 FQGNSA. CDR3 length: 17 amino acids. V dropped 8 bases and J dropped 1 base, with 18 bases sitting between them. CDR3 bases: TGTGCCAGCGGCGGAATGCCAGGGAGGTCTGGGGCCAACGTCCTGACTTTC. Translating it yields CASGGMPGRSGANVLTF.

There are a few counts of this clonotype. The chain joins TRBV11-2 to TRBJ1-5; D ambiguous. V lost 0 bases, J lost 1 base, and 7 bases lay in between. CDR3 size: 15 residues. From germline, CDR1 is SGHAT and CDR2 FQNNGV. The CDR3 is CASSLDDLSNQPQHF. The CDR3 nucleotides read TGTGCCAGCAGCTTAGATGATCTGAGCAATCAGCCCCAGCATTTT.

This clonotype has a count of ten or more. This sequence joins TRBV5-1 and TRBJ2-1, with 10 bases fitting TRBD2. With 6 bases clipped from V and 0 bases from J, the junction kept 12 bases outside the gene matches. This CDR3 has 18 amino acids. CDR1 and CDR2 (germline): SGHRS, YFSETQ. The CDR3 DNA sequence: TGCGCCAGCACCAACCATGGACTAGCGGTTAGCTCCTACAATGAGCAGTTCTTC. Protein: CASTNHGLAVSSYNEQFF.

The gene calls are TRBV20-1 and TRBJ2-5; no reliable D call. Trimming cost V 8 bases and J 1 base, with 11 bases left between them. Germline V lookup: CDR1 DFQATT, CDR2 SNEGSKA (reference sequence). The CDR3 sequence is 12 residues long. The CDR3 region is CSPLGLQETQYF. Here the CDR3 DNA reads TGCAGTCCCCTCGGGCTCCAAGAGACCCAGTACTTC.

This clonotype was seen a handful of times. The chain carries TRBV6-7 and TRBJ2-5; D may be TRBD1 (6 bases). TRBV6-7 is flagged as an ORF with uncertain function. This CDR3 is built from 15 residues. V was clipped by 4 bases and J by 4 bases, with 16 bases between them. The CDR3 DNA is TGTGCCAGCAGTTCCTACCGACAGGTCAGAGAGACCCAGTACTTC. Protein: CASSSYRQVRETQYF.

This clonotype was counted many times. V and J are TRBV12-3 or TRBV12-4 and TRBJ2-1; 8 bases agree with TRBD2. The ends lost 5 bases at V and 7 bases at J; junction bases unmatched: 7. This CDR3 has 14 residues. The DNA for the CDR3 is TGTGCCAGCAGTCTCTTTACGGGAGGGAATGAGCAGTTCTTC. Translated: CASSLFTGGNEQFF.

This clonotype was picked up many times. The CDR3 sequence: CASSYSPTADTQYF. In nucleotides, the CDR3 is TGTGCCAGCAGTTACTCACCGACCGCAGATACGCAGTATTTT. The V call is TRBV6-5, the J call TRBJ2-3; no reliable D call. The germline CDR1 and CDR2 sequences are MNHEY and SVGAGI. This CDR3 spans 14 amino acids. Trimming took off 0 bases at V and 4 bases at J, with 8 bases between the two ends.

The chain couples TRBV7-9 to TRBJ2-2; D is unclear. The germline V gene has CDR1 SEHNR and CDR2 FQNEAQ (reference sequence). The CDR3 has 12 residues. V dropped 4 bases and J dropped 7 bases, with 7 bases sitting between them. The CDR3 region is CASSSGHGELFF. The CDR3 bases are TGTGCCAGCAGCTCGGGTCACGGGGAGCTGTTTTTT.

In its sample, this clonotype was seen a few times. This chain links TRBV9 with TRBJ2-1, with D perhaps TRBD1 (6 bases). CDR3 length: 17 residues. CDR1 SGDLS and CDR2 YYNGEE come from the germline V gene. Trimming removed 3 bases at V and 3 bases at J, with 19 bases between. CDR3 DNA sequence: TGTGCCAGCAGCGCCTCTCTTATGGGGGCCGACTACAATGAGCAGTTCTTC. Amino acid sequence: CASSASLMGADYNEQFF. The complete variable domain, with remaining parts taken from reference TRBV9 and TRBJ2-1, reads DSGVTQTPKHLITATGQRVTLRCSPRSGDLSVYWYQQSLDQGLQFLIQYYNGEERAKGNILERFSAQQFPDLHSELNLSSLELGDSALYFCASSASLMGADYNEQFFGPGTRLTVL.